A selection of T cell receptor beta chains follows, all from one sample in a study of T cell changes during pregnancy in multiple sclerosis. TCRdb's copy holds only in-frame clones and misses some; the assay was immunoSEQ multiplex PCR. This repertoire shows about 87,000 clones, around 93% found once; its top ten account for approximately 1.3%. The sequences come from peripheral blood, collected in the third trimester of pregnancy. The receptors shown here come from a female donor in good health, enrolled as a control in a pregnancy study. CDR3s include the opening cysteine and the closing phenylalanine or tryptophan. The order of the fields is D gene, J gene, clone size, V gene, CDR3 length, CDR3 protein, CDR3 DNA. A D gene is named only where the DNA matches it firmly. A row's size may be missing; if present it is once, few, many or a size class.

-	TRBJ2-5	-	TRBV11-2	12	CASSWGLGTQYF	TGTGCCAGCAGCTGGGGGCTGGGGACCCAGTACTTC
-	TRBJ1-5	-	TRBV7-8	14	CASSLGGASQPQHF	TGTGCCAGCAGCTTGGGAGGGGCTAGTCAGCCCCAGCATTTT
-	TRBJ1-5	-	TRBV4-1	15	CASSQVIDSNQPQHF	TGCGCCAGCAGCCAGGTCATAGATAGCAATCAGCCCCAGCATTTT
-	TRBJ2-7	once	TRBV18	14	CASSPAGASYEQYF	TGTGCCAGCTCACCGGCGGGCGCCTCCTACGAGCAGTACTTC
-	TRBJ2-1	once	TRBV27	15	CASRWAASVYNEQFF	TGTGCCAGCAGGTGGGCGGCTAGCGTATACAATGAGCAGTTCTTC
TRBD2	TRBJ2-1	-	TRBV29-1	20	CSVEGVVPSGRTYSYNEQFF	TGCAGCGTTGAAGGAGTGGTGCCTAGCGGGAGGACTTACTCCTACAATGAGCAGTTCTTC
TRBD1	TRBJ1-5	-	TRBV6-6	16	CASRYTRGQSNQPQHF	TGTGCCAGCAGGTATACCAGGGGGCAGAGCAATCAGCCCCAGCATTTT
-	TRBJ2-1	-	TRBV28	13	CASTSQGYNEQFF	TGTGCCAGCACCTCACAGGGATACAATGAGCAGTTCTTC
-	TRBJ2-5	-	TRBV2	14	CASSKISEQETQYF	TGTGCCAGCAGTAAGATTAGCGAGCAAGAGACCCAGTACTTC
TRBD2	TRBJ2-7	-	TRBV5-4	16	CASSLGGLAGGGEQYF	TGTGCCAGCAGCTTGGGCGGACTAGCGGGAGGGGGCGAGCAGTACTTC
TRBD1	TRBJ1-3	-	TRBV7-6	16	CASSPGTGVDGNTIYF	TGTGCCAGCAGCCCTGGGACAGGGGTCGATGGAAACACCATATATTTT
TRBD1	TRBJ2-3	-	TRBV2	15	CASSLGTGGTDTQYF	TGTGCCAGCAGTCTCGGGACAGGGGGAACAGATACGCAGTATTTT
-	TRBJ1-1	-	TRBV19	15	CASSILEGSNTEAFF	TGTGCCAGTAGTATCCTGGAGGGATCGAACACTGAAGCTTTCTTT
TRBD1	TRBJ2-7	-	TRBV5-1	13	CASSLDRGYEQYF	TGCGCCAGCAGCTTGGACAGGGGTTACGAGCAGTACTTC
TRBD2	TRBJ2-3	-	TRBV2	14	CASQTSGRTDTQYF	TGTGCCAGCCAAACTAGCGGGAGGACAGATACGCAGTATTTT
TRBD1	TRBJ2-6	-	TRBV6-7	21	CASSYTFWDRDCISGANVLTF	TGTGCCAGCAGTTACACCTTTTGGGACAGGGATTGCATCTCTGGGGCCAACGTCCTGACTTTC
-	TRBJ1-5	-	TRBV11-2	13	CASSVGQNQPQHF	TGTGCCAGCAGCGTAGGACAGAATCAGCCCCAGCATTTT
-	TRBJ1-3	-	TRBV7-6	13	CASSQRGGYTIYF	TGTGCCAGCAGCCAGAGGGGAGGGTACACCATATATTTT